The 27 T cell receptor beta chains listed next were all sequenced from one sample in a study of cytotoxic CD8 clonotypes in ibrutinib-treated CLL. TCRdb's table, derived via immunoSEQ multiplex PCR, lists solely in-frame clones and lacks some. The table includes around 50,000 clones, roughly 50% detected once. The sample here was PBMCs, taken after 24 months of ibrutinib treatment. These receptors were taken from a human donor with chronic lymphocytic leukemia.

There are a few counts of this clone. The V and J genes are TRBV11-2 and TRBJ2-2, with 8 positions matching TRBD2. Germline V gene sequence: CDR1 SGHAT, CDR2 FQNNGV. The CDR3 covers 17 residues. The V segment lost 4 bases and the J segment 3 bases; nucleotides outside the gene matches: 10. The CDR3 DNA sequence: TGTGCCAGCAGCTCCATGGGTACTAGCGGATACACCGGGGAGCTGTTTTTT. This codes for CASSSMGTSGYTGELFF.

The CDR3 sequence is CSARATDEQFF. Written as DNA, the CDR3 is TGCAGTGCTAGAGCAACGGATGAGCAGTTCTTC. The chain employs TRBV20-1 and TRBJ2-1; no definite D call. The CDR3 sequence is 11 residues long. Trimming removed 1 base from V and 8 bases from J, with 6 bases in between. CDR1 and CDR2 from the germline V gene are DFQATT and SNEGSKA (reference sequence).

This clone was picked up a small number of times. The chain employs TRBV19 and TRBJ1-5; TRBD1 aligns across 10 bases. V was pared by 9 bases and J by 0 bases, with 5 bases of the junction left unmatched. The CDR3 runs 15 residues. Germline V lookup: CDR1 LNHDA, CDR2 SQIVND (reference sequence). CDR3 protein: CASQGTGVSNQPQHF. As DNA, the CDR3 is TGTGCCAGCCAAGGGACAGGGGTTAGCAATCAGCCCCAGCATTTT.

This clone showed up many times. The chain carries TRBV6-5 and TRBJ1-2; no definite D call. The germline CDR1 and CDR2 sequences are MNHEY and SVGAGI. This CDR3 spans 12 amino acids. Trimming cost V 2 bases and J 6 bases, with 7 bases left between them. The CDR3 coding sequence is TGTGCCAGCAGTTACGCCGGGAATGGCTACACCTTC. This gives the protein CASSYAGNGYTF.

The genes are TRBV10-3 and TRBJ2-5; the match to TRBD1 covers 9 bases. The CDR3 is made up of 15 amino acids. J lost 5 bases, V lost 10 bases, and 14 bases had no gene match. Germline values: CDR1 ENHRY, CDR2 SYGVKD. CDR3 sequence (DNA): TGTGCCAGCCGTGCCGGGACAGGGAGGTTTGAGACCCAGTACTTC. This translates into CASRAGTGRFETQYF.

V and J are TRBV2 and TRBJ2-2; 16 positions match TRBD2. Per germline, CDR1 SNHLY and CDR2 FYNNEI. J gave up 5 bases and V 4 bases, and 7 bases lay outside the gene matches. This CDR3 region has 18 residues. The CDR3 loop is CASSGPSGLAGGTGELFF. In DNA, the CDR3 is TGTGCCAGCAGTGGCCCCTCGGGACTAGCGGGAGGGACCGGGGAGCTGTTTTTT.

The chain recombines TRBV27 with TRBJ1-6; perhaps TRBD1 as D (5 bases). Germline-derived CDR1 and CDR2 are MNHEY and SMNVEV (reference sequence). The CDR3 has 17 amino acids. The V end was cut by 4 bases, the J end by 2 bases, with 15 bases between. CDR3 loop: CASSSSGRRAYNSPLHF. The CDR3 DNA reads as TGTGCCAGCAGTTCCTCAGGGAGGAGAGCCTATAATTCACCCCTCCACTTT.

The sample holds one count of this clone. This chain connects TRBV27 to TRBJ1-4; D is undetermined. CDR3 size: 11 residues. With 3 bases removed from V and 8 bases from J, the gap between germline ends came to 4 bases. Germline CDR1 MNHEY, CDR2 SMNVEV (reference sequence). CDR3 DNA: TGTGCCAGCAGTTTTGGGGAAAAACTGTTTTTT. Translating gives CASSFGEKLFF.

The chain links TRBV5-1 to TRBJ2-1; 7 bases are a match to TRBD2. Germline V gene data show CDR1 as SGHRS and CDR2 as YFSETQ. The CDR3 is 15 residues long. V lost 3 bases and J lost 9; bases outside the gene matches: 12. The CDR3 loop reads CASSSWEGTFGEQFF. The CDR3 DNA sequence: TGCGCCAGCAGCTCCTGGGAGGGGACTTTTGGTGAGCAGTTCTTC.

This clone has a count of ten or more. The rearrangement uses TRBV6-5 and TRBJ2-2; D not certain. CDR3 length equals 13 residues. Germline CDR1 MNHEY, CDR2 SVGAGI. V lost 7 bases, J lost 7 bases, and 13 bases lay in between. The CDR3 region is CASNPRAGGELFF. CDR3 sequence (DNA): TGTGCCAGCAACCCACGTGCAGGCGGGGAGCTGTTTTTT.

This rearrangement joins TRBV29-1 to TRBJ2-1; possible D gene TRBD2, 5 bases. From germline, CDR1 is SQVTM and CDR2 ANQGSEA. V gave up 3 bases and J gave up 10 bases, with 19 bases separating them. This CDR3 spans 14 amino acids. CDR3 sequence: CSVEHSIFPGEQFF. The DNA of the CDR3 is TGCAGCGTTGAGCACTCCATCTTCCCGGGGGAGCAGTTCTTC.

This CDR3 reads CASSFNRFFEPQHF. CDR3 nucleotides: TGTGCCAGCAGCTTTAACAGGTTTTTTGAGCCCCAGCATTTT. V is TRBV11-3 and J is TRBJ1-5; D perhaps matches TRBD1 (5 bases). The CDR3 consists of 14 residues. Trimming removed 3 bases from V and 8 bases from J, with 14 bases in between. The germline gives CDR1 SGHNT, CDR2 YENEEA.

The J gene is TRBJ1-2, the V gene TRBV19; D remains unclear. CDR1 LNHDA and CDR2 SQIVND come from the germline V gene (reference sequence). V dropped 2 bases and J dropped 8 bases, with 18 bases sitting between them. The CDR3 length is 15 residues. The CDR3 coding sequence is TGTGCCAGTAGTATATACGTGAGGGCATCGAGAGGCTACACCTTC. Protein product: CASSIYVRASRGYTF.

The chain uses TRBV10-3 and TRBJ1-2; perhaps TRBD1 as D (5 bases). The V end lost 5 bases, the J end lost 6 bases, and 13 bases lay between the germline ends. The CDR3 sequence is 13 residues long. CDR1 and CDR2 from the germline V gene are ENHRY and SYGVKD. The CDR3 loop is CAISPLGTNGYTF. The DNA for the CDR3 is TGTGCCATCAGTCCACTCGGGACTAATGGCTACACCTTC.

The chain has TRBV2 and TRBJ2-1, with 12 bases identical to TRBD2. The CDR3 is 16 amino acids. The J segment lost 3 bases and the V segment lost 6 bases, leaving 6 bases of the junction unmatched. The germline CDR1 and CDR2 sequences are SNHLY and FYNNEI. Here the CDR3 DNA reads TGTGCCAGCAGGGAGCTAGCGGGGGGGGTCTACAATGAGCAGTTCTTC. Amino acids: CASRELAGGVYNEQFF.

The rearrangement uses TRBV29-1 and TRBJ1-1; D unresolved. Between the trimmed V and J ends, which lost 3 bases and 1 base, there was a span of 21 bases. CDR1 is SQVTM, CDR2 ANQGSEA, per germline. This CDR3 contains 17 residues. Here the CDR3 reads CSVDNLGAVGSNTEAFF. CDR3 bases: TGCAGCGTTGATAATCTGGGAGCTGTGGGATCGAACACTGAAGCTTTCTTT.

J is TRBJ2-7 and V is TRBV6-5; the D is unclear. This CDR3 comprises 14 residues. Between the trimmed V and J ends, which lost 3 bases and 0 bases, there was a span of 9 bases. CDR1 and CDR2 (germline): MNHEY, SVGAGI. CDR3 residues: CASSYSQNSYEQYV. CDR3 bases: TGTGCCAGCAGTTATAGTCAGAACTCCTACGAGCAGTACGTC.

This chain links TRBV19 with TRBJ1-2; D is unclear. This CDR3 has 15 amino acids. Per the germline V gene, CDR1 is LNHDA and CDR2 is SQIVND (reference sequence). Trimming removed 6 bases at V and 7 bases at J, with 21 bases between. The CDR3, as DNA: TGTGCCAGTAGCTTAACCGGGTCTTCACAAGTTGGCTACACCTTC. Translated, it gives CASSLTGSSQVGYTF.

The genes are TRBV5-8 and TRBJ2-2, with D unclear. The CDR3 spans 11 residues. Trimming took 1 base from V and 7 from J, leaving 2 bases between them. From germline, CDR1 is SGHTS and CDR2 YDEGEE. The CDR3 DNA sequence: TGTGCCAGCAGCTTGTTCGGGGAGCTGTTTTTT. It is translated as CASSLFGELFF. Complete variable domain (other parts from reference TRBV5-8 and TRBJ2-2): EAGVTQSPTHLIKTRGQQATLRCSPISGHTSVYWYQQALGLGLQFLLWYDEGEERNRGNFPPRFSGRQFPNYSSELNVNALELEDSALYLCASSLFGELFFGEGSRLTVL.

The gene calls are TRBV18 and TRBJ2-2, with unresolved D. The V end lost 3 bases, the J end lost 5 bases, and 10 bases lay between the germline ends. This CDR3 spans 14 amino acids. CDR1 and CDR2 from the germline V gene are KGHSH and LQKENI. The CDR3 nucleotides are TGTGCCAGCTCACCGGGGTCTGGGACCGGGGAGCTGTTTTTT. Protein: CASSPGSGTGELFF.

This clone was seen a few times. The rearrangement joins TRBV2 to TRBJ2-5; maybe TRBD2 (6 bases). Germline lookup yields CDR1 SNHLY and CDR2 FYNNEI. The CDR3 runs to 14 residues. Trimming stripped 4 bases from V and 3 bases from J, with 12 bases between. CDR3 sequence (DNA): TGTGCCAGCAGTGTAGGAGGGAGGAAAGAGACCCAGTACTTC. It encodes CASSVGGRKETQYF.

The chain joins TRBV28 to TRBJ2-3, with 10 bases fitting TRBD2. Losses at the gene ends were 4 bases for V and 1 base for J; bases not matched to a gene: 5. Looked up from germline, CDR1 is MDHEN and CDR2 is SYDVKM. The CDR3 is made up of 16 amino acids. CDR3 amino acids: CASSYGLAVGTDTQYF. The CDR3 bases are TGTGCCAGCAGTTATGGACTAGCGGTGGGCACAGATACGCAGTATTTT. Full variable domain (missing parts from reference TRBV28 and TRBJ2-3): DVKVTQSSRYLVKRTGEKVFLECVQDMDHENMFWYRQDPGLGLRLIYFSYDVKMKEKGDIPEGYSVSREKKERFSLILESASTNQTSMYLCASSYGLAVGTDTQYFGPGTRLTVL.

This clone is judged medium-sized (0.01 to 0.1%). This chain uses TRBV30 with TRBJ1-4; the D is unclear. This CDR3 region has 14 residues. Trimming stripped 0 bases from V and 0 bases from J, with 5 bases between. CDR1 is GTSNPN, CDR2 SVGIG, per germline (reference sequence). CDR3 sequence (DNA): TGTGCCTGGAGTGTTAGGGCAACTAATGAAAAACTGTTTTTT. Translating it yields CAWSVRATNEKLFF.

CDR3 sequence (DNA): TGCGCCAGCAGCCAAAAACAGACCCAAGAGACCCAGTACTTC. Protein sequence: CASSQKQTQETQYF. The V gene is TRBV5-1, the J gene TRBJ2-5, with D unclear. The CDR3 has 14 amino acids. Trimming took off 4 bases at V and 1 base at J, with 11 bases between the two ends. CDR1 and CDR2 from the germline V gene are SGHRS and YFSETQ.

This sequence joins TRBV27 and TRBJ1-2; 7 bases line up with TRBD1. Per the germline V gene, CDR1 is MNHEY and CDR2 is SMNVEV (reference sequence). The CDR3 loop spans 14 amino acids. Trimming removed 6 bases from V and 5 bases from J; junction bases left unmatched: 9. In DNA, the CDR3 is TGTGCCAGCAGGCACACAGGGGAAGGATATGGCTACACCTTC. Translated: CASRHTGEGYGYTF.

The chain has TRBV28 and TRBJ2-2; 8 bases align to TRBD2. This CDR3 has 16 residues. J lost 2 bases, V lost 4 bases, and 6 bases had no gene match. The germline V gene has CDR1 MDHEN and CDR2 SYDVKM. Written as DNA, the CDR3 is TGTGCCAGCAGTTACCATAGCGGGATTAACACCGGGGAGCTGTTTTTT. Protein sequence: CASSYHSGINTGELFF. The entire variable domain, with the rest obtained from reference TRBV28 and TRBJ2-2, is as follows: DVKVTQSSRYLVKRTGEKVFLECVQDMDHENMFWYRQDPGLGLRLIYFSYDVKMKEKGDIPEGYSVSREKKERFSLILESASTNQTSMYLCASSYHSGINTGELFFGEGSRLTVL.

The chain carries TRBV5-1 and TRBJ2-5; D gene unclear. Germline CDR1 is SGHRS and CDR2 is YFSETQ. The V end was cut by 6 bases, the J end by 3 bases, with 12 bases between. This CDR3 spans 13 amino acids. CDR3 region: CASNPLLEETQYF. CDR3 DNA sequence: TGCGCCAGCAATCCCCTACTTGAAGAGACCCAGTACTTC.